This T cell receptor delta chain was obtained from a study of Vδ1+ human thymocytes. Study-level results: Thymic TRG and TRD repertoires appeared highly polyclonal. Bulk repertoire data may be misinterpreted because of unexpected Vdelta2 sequences.

V lost 0 bases and J lost 1; bases outside the gene matches: 13. The CDR3 runs 20 residues. Looked up from germline, CDR1 is TSWWSYY and CDR2 is QGS. RNA was extracted from the cells and then reverse transcribed. CDR3 amplicons came from multiplex PCR with pooled V-gene forward and constant-region reverse primers. TCRdb reanalysed the multiplex PCR reads via CATT. The data contain 45,000 to 60,000 delta-chain clones, more than 15% of them singletons. This clone was detected only a few times. The target antigen is unknown. The V call is TRDV1, the J call TRDJ1; TRDD3 aligns across 11 bases. The source is a boy in the first two years of life who had congenital heart surgery. Sequenced: Vdelta1+ gamma-delta thymocytes from the thymus. The subset is: FACS-sorted CD3+ TCRalphabeta- TCRVdelta1+ TCRVdelta2- thymocytes. For the CDR3, the DNA is TGTGCTCTTGGGGAACTAAGGACCTATGGTGGGGGATACGCCACCGATAAACTCATCTTT. The encoded protein is CALGELRTYGGGYATDKLIF.